A selection of T cell receptor beta chains follows, all from one sample in a study of T cell responses to AZD1222 COVID-19 vaccine. Sequencing was performed with immunoSEQ multiplex PCR; in TCRdb, only in-frame clones are kept and a portion is missing. The top ten clones hold around 14% of a sample with 120,000 or so clones, 92% of them seen once. The source material was peripheral blood, sampled on day 0 of AZD1222 vaccination. These TCRs come from an adult in good health. CDR3s include the opening cysteine and the closing phenylalanine or tryptophan. The D gene is left open where the match is weak. The listing skips clone size in some rows; elsewhere it reads once, few, many or a size class.

TRBV19	TRBD2	TRBJ2-1	-	18	TGTGCCAGTAACAACCCAAAGGTTAGCGGGGGGGCTCTGGATGAGCAGTTCTTC	CASNNPKVSGGALDEQFF
TRBV19	TRBD2	TRBJ2-1	-	15	TGTGCCAGTAGTCAAGCGGGAGTGGCCTACAATGAGCAGTTCTTC	CASSQAGVAYNEQFF
TRBV6-5	-	TRBJ1-1	-	15	TGTGCCAGCAGTTATGAGGGTCAGCGGGGGACTGAAGCTTTCTTT	CASSYEGQRGTEAFF
TRBV20-1	-	TRBJ2-7	few	11	TGCAGTGCACAGTGGGGTGGACTACAGCCTTTC	CSAQWGGLQPF
TRBV6-1	-	TRBJ1-5	-	14	TGTGCCAGCAGTGAGGCAGGGGCGGGTCAGCCCCAGCATTTT	CASSEAGAGQPQHF
TRBV7-2	-	TRBJ2-1	-	15	TGTGCCAGCAGCTTAGAAACGAGCTCCTACAATGAGCAGTTCTTC	CASSLETSSYNEQFF
TRBV5-1	-	TRBJ2-7	-	13	TGCGCCAGCAGCTTAGGCGTGAACTACGAGCAGTACTTC	CASSLGVNYEQYF
TRBV10-3	TRBD1	TRBJ1-2	-	14	TGTGCCATCAGAAATGACAGGGACCACTATGGCTACACCTTC	CAIRNDRDHYGYTF
TRBV10-1	-	TRBJ1-3	once	12	TGCGCCAGCAGGGACTCTGGAAACACCATATATTTT	CASRDSGNTIYF
TRBV7-2	TRBD2	TRBJ2-7	-	15	TGTGCCAGCAGCTCAGGACTAGCGGGGAGCTACGAGCAGTACTTC	CASSSGLAGSYEQYF
TRBV3-1/TRBV3-2	TRBD2	TRBJ2-3	-	14	TGTGCCAGCAGTCCGACTAGCTTCGGAGATACGCAGTATTTT	CASSPTSFGDTQYF
TRBV29-1	-	TRBJ1-4	-	12	TGCAGCGTTGCCCCTCTGGGGGAAAAACTGTTTTTT	CSVAPLGEKLFF
TRBV13	TRBD1	TRBJ2-2	-	16	TGTGCCAGCAGCCTAAGGGACAGGGGGGCCACCGGGGAGCTGTTTTTT	CASSLRDRGATGELFF
TRBV30	TRBD1	TRBJ1-2	-	13	TGTGCCTGGAGTGCCGGGACAGGGAGCGGCTACACCTTC	CAWSAGTGSGYTF
TRBV19	TRBD2	TRBJ2-3	-	15	TGTGCCAGTAGTATAGGACTAGCGGACACAGATACGCAGTATTTT	CASSIGLADTDTQYF
TRBV6-5	TRBD1	TRBJ1-2	-	14	TGTGCCAGCAGTTACACAGGGGGCGTCTATGGCTACACCTTC	CASSYTGGVYGYTF
TRBV6-2/TRBV6-3	-	TRBJ1-5	few	12	TGTGCCAGCAGTTACTCAGCAGGCCCCCAGCATTTT	CASSYSAGPQHF
TRBV5-6	-	TRBJ1-1	once	14	TGTGCCAGCAGCATTTCCGGGAGGAACACTGAAGCTTTCTTT	CASSISGRNTEAFF
TRBV7-2	TRBD2	TRBJ2-3	-	15	TGTGCCAGCAGTCCGGGGGGGGGCCCCACAGATACGCAGTATTTT	CASSPGGGPTDTQYF
TRBV27	TRBD2	TRBJ2-7	-	15	TGTGCCAGCAGGATGGTGGCTAGCGGGGGGTGGGAGCAGTACTTC	CASRMVASGGWEQYF
TRBV5-5	TRBD1	TRBJ2-7	-	17	TGTGCCAGCAGCCCCAGATTGGGACAGGGGGTTTCCTACGAGCAGTACTTC	CASSPRLGQGVSYEQYF